This is a list of T cell receptor beta chains from one sample in a study of blood T cells in healthy people across ages. TCRdb processed the 5' RACE reads anew with MiXCR; each CDR3 protein has one entry. The data contain 910,000 or so distinct CDR3 sequences, about 53% of them seen just once; the ten biggest clones take up 20% to 25%. The material sequenced was blood. The receptor source for this set is a woman in her sixties in good health. The CDR3 runs from the conserved cysteine through the conserved F or W. Fields, in order: clone size, CDR3 length, V gene, J gene, D gene, CDR3 DNA, CDR3 protein. A D gene is named only where the DNA matches it firmly. A clone size is listed for some rows: how often the clone was seen (once, few, many), or a class if it is expanded.

abundance: .; len: 15; v_gene: TRBV20-1; j_gene: TRBJ2-1; d_gene: TRBD2; CDR3nt: TGCAGTGCCACCAGCGGGAAAGGGCGATACAATGAGCAGTTCTTC; CDR3aa: CSATSGKGRYNEQFF
abundance: .; len: 13; v_gene: TRBV28; j_gene: TRBJ1-2; d_gene: .; CDR3nt: TGTGCCAGCCGGGACGGATCTAACTATGGCTACACCTTC; CDR3aa: CASRDGSNYGYTF
abundance: .; len: 15; v_gene: TRBV6-1; j_gene: TRBJ2-7; d_gene: TRBD1; CDR3nt: TGTGCCAGCAGTGAAAGACAGGGGATTGTCCACGAGCAGTACTTC; CDR3aa: CASSERQGIVHEQYF
abundance: few; len: 16; v_gene: TRBV7-2; j_gene: TRBJ2-3; d_gene: TRBD2; CDR3nt: TGTGCCAGCAGCTCAGGACTAGCGGGAGGATCAGATACGCAGTATTTT; CDR3aa: CASSSGLAGGSDTQYF
abundance: .; len: 12; v_gene: TRBV29-1; j_gene: TRBJ1-2; d_gene: .; CDR3nt: TGCAGCGCGGTGAGGGGCCCCTATGGCTACACCTTC; CDR3aa: CSAVRGPYGYTF
abundance: few; len: 13; v_gene: TRBV7-9; j_gene: TRBJ2-1; d_gene: TRBD1; CDR3nt: TGTGCCAGCAGCCCACAGGGTGGACAGGCGCAGTTCTTC; CDR3aa: CASSPQGGQAQFF
abundance: .; len: 14; v_gene: TRBV12-3/TRBV12-4; j_gene: TRBJ1-5; d_gene: .; CDR3nt: TGTGCCAGCAGTTTTGCGGGTAGCCATCAGCCCCAGCATTTT; CDR3aa: CASSFAGSHQPQHF
abundance: .; len: 15; v_gene: TRBV6-6; j_gene: TRBJ1-6; d_gene: .; CDR3nt: TGTGCCAGCAGTTACGGGGACACGTCGGGTTCACCCCTCCACTTT; CDR3aa: CASSYGDTSGSPLHF
abundance: .; len: 18; v_gene: TRBV18; j_gene: TRBJ2-1; d_gene: .; CDR3nt: TGTGCCAGCTCACCTTCTCGCCTTGCGGGGAGCTCCTACAATGAGCAGTTCTTC; CDR3aa: CASSPSRLAGSSYNEQFF
abundance: .; len: 16; v_gene: TRBV21-1; j_gene: TRBJ1-5; d_gene: .; CDR3nt: TGTGCCAGCAGGCCCCTCTTCGGTAGCCCCAATCAGCCCCAGCATTTT; CDR3aa: CASRPLFGSPNQPQHF
abundance: few; len: 16; v_gene: TRBV5-1; j_gene: TRBJ2-3; d_gene: .; CDR3nt: TGCGCCAGCAGCCTCGGACCCGCTGTAGGCACAGATACGCAGTATTTT; CDR3aa: CASSLGPAVGTDTQYF
abundance: .; len: 13; v_gene: TRBV9; j_gene: TRBJ2-5; d_gene: .; CDR3nt: TGTGCCAGCAGCGTAGCGGGAGCGGAGACCCAGTACTTC; CDR3aa: CASSVAGAETQYF
abundance: .; len: 13; v_gene: TRBV20-1; j_gene: TRBJ2-7; d_gene: TRBD2; CDR3nt: TGCAGTGCTAGAAGCGGACTAGCCTACGAGCAGTACTTC; CDR3aa: CSARSGLAYEQYF
abundance: .; len: 13; v_gene: TRBV3-1; j_gene: TRBJ1-5; d_gene: .; CDR3nt: TGTGCCAGCAGCCACTCAGACGTACAGCCCCAGCATTTT; CDR3aa: CASSHSDVQPQHF
abundance: few; len: 13; v_gene: TRBV20-1; j_gene: TRBJ2-1; d_gene: TRBD2; CDR3nt: TGCAGTGCTACGAGCGGGGGTTACAATGAGCAGTTCTTC; CDR3aa: CSATSGGYNEQFF
abundance: .; len: 13; v_gene: TRBV20-1; j_gene: TRBJ2-7; d_gene: .; CDR3nt: TGCAGTGCTGTAACAGGAGCCAACTACGAGCAGTACTTC; CDR3aa: CSAVTGANYEQYF
abundance: few; len: 16; v_gene: TRBV4-1; j_gene: TRBJ1-1; d_gene: .; CDR3nt: TGCGCCAGCAGCCAAGTGGGGGGCAGGGCGAACACTGAAGCTTTCTTT; CDR3aa: CASSQVGGRANTEAFF
abundance: few; len: 15; v_gene: TRBV28; j_gene: TRBJ2-5; d_gene: TRBD2; CDR3nt: TGTGCCAGCAGTGCCGGGACTAGCGATGGAGAGACCCAGTACTTC; CDR3aa: CASSAGTSDGETQYF
abundance: .; len: 17; v_gene: TRBV5-6; j_gene: TRBJ2-3; d_gene: .; CDR3nt: TGTGCCAGCAGCTTGGCTACAGGGGCCGGGGGATCAGATACGCAGTATTTT; CDR3aa: CASSLATGAGGSDTQYF
abundance: .; len: 14; v_gene: TRBV12-3/TRBV12-4; j_gene: TRBJ1-5; d_gene: .; CDR3nt: TGTGCCAGCAGGTTAGATGGGGGCAATCAGCCCCAGCATTTT; CDR3aa: CASRLDGGNQPQHF
abundance: many; len: 17; v_gene: TRBV4-2; j_gene: TRBJ2-7; d_gene: TRBD1; CDR3nt: TGTGCCAGCAGCCAAGATAGGGGGACAGGGAGACTCTACGAGCAGTACTTC; CDR3aa: CASSQDRGTGRLYEQYF
abundance: .; len: 12; v_gene: TRBV6-2/TRBV6-3; j_gene: TRBJ1-5; d_gene: .; CDR3nt: TGTGCCAGCAAGGACGGCAATCAGCCCCAGCATTTT; CDR3aa: CASKDGNQPQHF
abundance: few; len: 12; v_gene: TRBV20-1; j_gene: TRBJ2-1; d_gene: .; CDR3nt: TGCAGTGCAGCGGCGATGGGCGGTGAGCAGTTCTTC; CDR3aa: CSAAAMGGEQFF
abundance: .; len: 15; v_gene: TRBV4-2; j_gene: TRBJ2-1; d_gene: .; CDR3nt: TGTGCCAGCAGCCAAGAACCGGTCCTCCCGGGTGAGCAGTTCTTC; CDR3aa: CASSQEPVLPGEQFF
abundance: .; len: 13; v_gene: TRBV7-2; j_gene: TRBJ1-2; d_gene: TRBD1; CDR3nt: TGTGCCAGCAGCCACGGGACAGCAGGTGGCTACACCTTC; CDR3aa: CASSHGTAGGYTF
abundance: .; len: 15; v_gene: TRBV7-2; j_gene: TRBJ1-6; d_gene: .; CDR3nt: TGTGCCAGCAGCTTAGGGGAACAGTATAATTCACCCCTCCACTTT; CDR3aa: CASSLGEQYNSPLHF
abundance: .; len: 13; v_gene: TRBV25-1; j_gene: TRBJ1-1; d_gene: .; CDR3nt: TGTGCCAGCAGTGTGCGGGCGAACACTGAAGCTTTCTTT; CDR3aa: CASSVRANTEAFF
abundance: .; len: 14; v_gene: TRBV2; j_gene: TRBJ2-5; d_gene: TRBD1; CDR3nt: TGTGCCAGCAACGTGGACAGGGTGGGAGAGACCCAGTACTTC; CDR3aa: CASNVDRVGETQYF
abundance: .; len: 16; v_gene: TRBV12-3/TRBV12-4; j_gene: TRBJ2-3; d_gene: .; CDR3nt: TGTGCCAGCATCGCAGGGGGGGTAGGGGCCACAGATACGCAGTATTTT; CDR3aa: CASIAGGVGATDTQYF
abundance: few; len: 13; v_gene: TRBV3-1; j_gene: TRBJ2-4; d_gene: .; CDR3nt: TGTGCCAGCAGCCCTAGCCTAGGCAACATTCAGTACTTC; CDR3aa: CASSPSLGNIQYF
abundance: .; len: 19; v_gene: TRBV12-3/TRBV12-4; j_gene: TRBJ2-1; d_gene: .; CDR3nt: TGTGCCAGCAGTCTCCCGACAGGGGGTCTAGCGGGAGCCCACAATGAGCAGTTCTTC; CDR3aa: CASSLPTGGLAGAHNEQFF
abundance: few; len: 15; v_gene: TRBV3-1; j_gene: TRBJ1-5; d_gene: .; CDR3nt: TGTGCCAGCAGCCTTTACAGGGAGGGCAATCAGCCCCAGCATTTT; CDR3aa: CASSLYREGNQPQHF
abundance: once; len: 15; v_gene: TRBV25-1; j_gene: TRBJ1-4; d_gene: .; CDR3nt: TGTGCCAGCTCTTTCCCCCAGGGTGAGAATGAAAAACTGTTTTTT; CDR3aa: CASSFPQGENEKLFF
abundance: few; len: 14; v_gene: TRBV10-3; j_gene: TRBJ2-5; d_gene: TRBD2; CDR3nt: TGTGCCTCTGGAGGCGGGAGGGCCGGGGAGACCCAGTACTTC; CDR3aa: CASGGGRAGETQYF
abundance: few; len: 12; v_gene: TRBV20-1; j_gene: TRBJ2-5; d_gene: .; CDR3nt: TGCAGTGCTGAGGGACGTTACAATGAGCAGTACTTC; CDR3aa: CSAEGRYNEQYF
abundance: .; len: 14; v_gene: TRBV6-2/TRBV6-3; j_gene: TRBJ2-5; d_gene: TRBD2; CDR3nt: TGTGCCAGCAGCGAAGGACTAGCGGGCAATGAGCAGTACTTC; CDR3aa: CASSEGLAGNEQYF
abundance: .; len: 14; v_gene: TRBV19; j_gene: TRBJ1-5; d_gene: TRBD1; CDR3nt: TGTGCCAGTAGTATGGGACAGGGGTATCAGCCCCAGCATTTT; CDR3aa: CASSMGQGYQPQHF
abundance: .; len: 15; v_gene: TRBV6-1; j_gene: TRBJ2-7; d_gene: TRBD1; CDR3nt: TGTGCCAGCAGTGAATCGGACAGGGCCTACCACGAGCAGTACTTC; CDR3aa: CASSESDRAYHEQYF
abundance: .; len: 14; v_gene: TRBV25-1; j_gene: TRBJ2-7; d_gene: .; CDR3nt: TGTGCCAGCAGTGAATTTGGGCAGTCCTACGAGCAGTACTTC; CDR3aa: CASSEFGQSYEQYF
abundance: few; len: 20; v_gene: TRBV13; j_gene: TRBJ2-7; d_gene: .; CDR3nt: TGTGCCAGCAGCCGATTGGGTCTCACGGCGGGCACCCCGAGCTCCTACGAGCAGTACTTC; CDR3aa: CASSRLGLTAGTPSSYEQYF
abundance: .; len: 15; v_gene: TRBV12-3/TRBV12-4; j_gene: TRBJ2-2; d_gene: TRBD2; CDR3nt: TGTGCCAGCAGGTCTACTAGCGGGGGGACCGGGGAGCTGTTTTTT; CDR3aa: CASRSTSGGTGELFF
abundance: .; len: 17; v_gene: TRBV4-2; j_gene: TRBJ2-1; d_gene: .; CDR3nt: TGTGCCAGCAGCCAAGATCTTGGTAGCGGAGGTACCAATGAGCAGTTCTTC; CDR3aa: CASSQDLGSGGTNEQFF
abundance: .; len: 15; v_gene: TRBV10-2; j_gene: TRBJ2-4; d_gene: .; CDR3nt: TGCGCCAGCAGTGATTCTGGGATTGTCAAAAACATTCAGTACTTC; CDR3aa: CASSDSGIVKNIQYF
abundance: .; len: 12; v_gene: TRBV7-2; j_gene: TRBJ2-4; d_gene: .; CDR3nt: TGTGCCAGCAGCCAATATCCCAACATTCAGTACTTC; CDR3aa: CASSQYPNIQYF
abundance: .; len: 19; v_gene: TRBV11-2; j_gene: TRBJ2-5; d_gene: TRBD2; CDR3nt: TGTGCCAGCAGCTTAGTGGGGACCCGAGCGGGAGGCCTGGGAGAGACCCAGTACTTC; CDR3aa: CASSLVGTRAGGLGETQYF
abundance: many; len: 12; v_gene: TRBV12-3/TRBV12-4; j_gene: TRBJ1-5; d_gene: .; CDR3nt: TGTGCCAGCAGGAGGGGAAATCAGCCCCAGCATTTT; CDR3aa: CASRRGNQPQHF
abundance: .; len: 13; v_gene: TRBV7-9; j_gene: TRBJ2-1; d_gene: .; CDR3nt: TGTGCCAGCAGCTCCCAATTCGGGCTGGGGCAGTTCTTC; CDR3aa: CASSSQFGLGQFF
abundance: .; len: 13; v_gene: TRBV7-9; j_gene: TRBJ2-5; d_gene: .; CDR3nt: TGTGCCAGCAGCCCCGGAGGGACCGGTGAGCAGTACTTC; CDR3aa: CASSPGGTGEQYF
abundance: once; len: 15; v_gene: TRBV2; j_gene: TRBJ2-7; d_gene: .; CDR3nt: TGTGCCAGCAGTGTCGGGACGGCAACCCTTTTGGCGCAGTACTTC; CDR3aa: CASSVGTATLLAQYF
abundance: few; len: 16; v_gene: TRBV6-1; j_gene: TRBJ2-7; d_gene: .; CDR3nt: TGTGCCAGCAGTGAAGCGGGGTCCAACCCAGTCTACGAGCAGTACTTC; CDR3aa: CASSEAGSNPVYEQYF
abundance: .; len: 14; v_gene: TRBV12-5; j_gene: TRBJ2-1; d_gene: .; CDR3nt: TGTGCTAGTGGTCAACAGGGCTACTACAATGAGCAGTTCTTC; CDR3aa: CASGQQGYYNEQFF
abundance: .; len: 13; v_gene: TRBV7-8; j_gene: TRBJ1-1; d_gene: .; CDR3nt: TGTGCCAGCCGGAATCGCAGGGAATCTGAAGCTTTCTTT; CDR3aa: CASRNRRESEAFF
abundance: once; len: 18; v_gene: TRBV11-2; j_gene: TRBJ2-1; d_gene: TRBD1; CDR3nt: TGTGCCAGCAGCTTAGTAGTCGGGACAGGGGGGACCTACAATGAGCAGTTCTTC; CDR3aa: CASSLVVGTGGTYNEQFF
abundance: .; len: 21; v_gene: TRBV12-3/TRBV12-4; j_gene: TRBJ2-7; d_gene: TRBD2; CDR3nt: TGTGCCAGCAGTTCCTCGACGTGGGCTAGCGGGAGCCTAAGCTCCTACAATGAGCAGTACTTC; CDR3aa: CASSSSTWASGSLSSYNEQYF